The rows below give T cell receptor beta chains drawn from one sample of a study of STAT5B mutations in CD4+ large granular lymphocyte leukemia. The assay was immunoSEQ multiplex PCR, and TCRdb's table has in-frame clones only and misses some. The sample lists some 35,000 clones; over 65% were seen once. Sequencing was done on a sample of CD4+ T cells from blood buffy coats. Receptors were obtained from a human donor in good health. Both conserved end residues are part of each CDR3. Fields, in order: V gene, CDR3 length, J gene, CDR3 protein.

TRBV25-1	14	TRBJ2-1	CASSGGTFTNEQFF
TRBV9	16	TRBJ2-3	CASSLLAGGPTDTQYF
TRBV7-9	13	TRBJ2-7	CASGGRDSYEQYF
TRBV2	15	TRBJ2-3	CASSLLAGNTDTQYF
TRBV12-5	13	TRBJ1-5	CASGLGDNQPQHF
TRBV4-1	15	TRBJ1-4	CASSQEGATNEKLFF
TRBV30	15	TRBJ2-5	CAWSVAGGRRETQYF
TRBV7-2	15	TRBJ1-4	CASSITGPTNEKLFF
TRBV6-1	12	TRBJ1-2	CASRQGLDGYTF
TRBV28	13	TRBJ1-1	CASRAGWNTEAFF
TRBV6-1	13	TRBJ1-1	CASTQGQNTEAFF
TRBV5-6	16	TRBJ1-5	CASSLGVGPSNQPQHF
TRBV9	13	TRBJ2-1	CASSVYRDNEQFF
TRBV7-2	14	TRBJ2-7	CASSVGLAAGEQYF
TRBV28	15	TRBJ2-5	CASSLVGAVQETQYF
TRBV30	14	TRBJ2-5	CAWSGKGREETQYF